This T cell receptor (beta chain) was obtained from a study of regulatory T cells in long-lasting Graves disease. CDR1 and CDR2 from the germline V gene are KGHSH and LQKENI. The CDR3 is 14 residues long. Trimming cost V 9 bases and J 4 bases; bases outside gene matches: 11. There are a few counts of this clonotype. Arm-PCR with iRepertoire HTBI primers amplified the CDR3 regions for these TCR beta libraries. MiXCR was run by TCRdb on the multiplex PCR reads, yielding one entry per CDR3 protein. The sample lists approximately 400,000 distinct CDR3 sequences; approximately 15% were seen once. Described time point: newly diagnosed GD, antithyroid drugs for less than 3 months. The TCR library used RNA extracted from PBMCs. The same specimen was also included in a second study, on T cells in Graves' hyperthyroidism and ophthalmopathy.

The sequenced sample was peripheral blood mononuclear cells (PBMCs), obtained at new diagnosis, from a patient treated with antithyroid drugs. J is TRBJ2-5 and V is TRBV18; 7 bases match TRBD1. This sequence originates from a woman aged 30 to 39 with Graves disease. The chain's CDR3 is CASYLGTDGETQYF. DNA of the CDR3: TGTGCCAGTTACCTCGGGACAGACGGAGAGACCCAGTACTTC.